This T cell receptor beta chain stems from a study of cytomegalovirus exposure and HLA in healthy donors. Across the study: Most donors, less than 85% of approximately 400 genotyped, fell in the Caucasian-associated ancestry cluster.

This clone has more than one count but fewer than ten. PCR used 60 Vbeta primers and 13 Jbeta primers. TCRdb's table, derived via immunoSEQ multiplex PCR, lists solely in-frame clones and lacks some. This sample has about 150,000 clones, with around 82% found just once. Each donor's status was that of a healthy bone marrow donor. At collection, donors were nominally healthy, but unrecorded immune exposures were probable. The sequenced sample consisted of PBMCs. The clonotype comes from a woman in her forties or fifties in good health and CMV-seropositive.

The CDR3 nucleotides are TGTGCCAGCAGTTACGCAGGGCGAAATTCACCCCTCCACTTT. Protein sequence: CASSYAGRNSPLHF. The chain combines TRBV6-5 with TRBJ1-6; maybe TRBD1 (5 bases). This CDR3 has 14 amino acids. The V and J ends lost 2 bases and 7 bases respectively, with 9 bases between them. Germline assignment: CDR1 MNHEY and CDR2 SVGAGI.